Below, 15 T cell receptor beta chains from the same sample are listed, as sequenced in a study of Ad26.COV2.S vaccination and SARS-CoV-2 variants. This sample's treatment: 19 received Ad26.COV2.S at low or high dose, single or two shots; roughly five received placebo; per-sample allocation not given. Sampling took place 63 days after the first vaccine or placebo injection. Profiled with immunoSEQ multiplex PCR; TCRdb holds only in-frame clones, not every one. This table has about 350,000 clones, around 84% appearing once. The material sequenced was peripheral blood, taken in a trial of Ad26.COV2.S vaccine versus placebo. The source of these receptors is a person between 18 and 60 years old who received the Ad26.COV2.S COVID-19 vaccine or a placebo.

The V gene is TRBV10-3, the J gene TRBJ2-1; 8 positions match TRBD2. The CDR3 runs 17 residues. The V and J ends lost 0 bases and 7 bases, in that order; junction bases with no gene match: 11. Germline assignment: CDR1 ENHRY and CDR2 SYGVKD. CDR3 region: CAISESTPGRAGNEQFF. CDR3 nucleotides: TGTGCCATCAGTGAGTCGACTCCCGGGAGGGCCGGTAATGAGCAGTTCTTC.

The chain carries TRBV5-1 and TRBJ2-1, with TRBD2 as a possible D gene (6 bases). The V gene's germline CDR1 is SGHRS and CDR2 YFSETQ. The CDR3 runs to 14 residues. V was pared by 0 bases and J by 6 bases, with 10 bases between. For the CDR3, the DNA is TGCGCCAGCAGCTTGGTCCGGGGGATCAATGAGCAGTTCTTC. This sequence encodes CASSLVRGINEQFF. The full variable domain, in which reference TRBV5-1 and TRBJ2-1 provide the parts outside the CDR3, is KAGVTQTPRYLIKTRGQQVTLSCSPISGHRSVSWYQQTPGQGLQFLFEYFSETQRNKGNFPGRFSGRQFSNSRSEMNVSTLELGDSALYLCASSLVRGINEQFFGPGTRLTVL.

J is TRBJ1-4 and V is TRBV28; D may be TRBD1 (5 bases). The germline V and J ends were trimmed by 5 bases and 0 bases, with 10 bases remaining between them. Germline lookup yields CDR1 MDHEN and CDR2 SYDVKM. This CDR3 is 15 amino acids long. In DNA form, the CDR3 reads TGTGCCAGCAGTCCATCAGGGACAACTAATGAAAAACTGTTTTTT. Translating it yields CASSPSGTTNEKLFF.

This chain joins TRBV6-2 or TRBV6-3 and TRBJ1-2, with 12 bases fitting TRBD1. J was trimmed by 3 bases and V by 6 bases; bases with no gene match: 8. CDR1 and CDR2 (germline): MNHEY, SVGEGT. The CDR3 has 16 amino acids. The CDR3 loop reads CASRPAGTGGYYGYTF. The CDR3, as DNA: TGTGCCAGCAGGCCTGCCGGGACAGGGGGCTACTATGGCTACACCTTC.

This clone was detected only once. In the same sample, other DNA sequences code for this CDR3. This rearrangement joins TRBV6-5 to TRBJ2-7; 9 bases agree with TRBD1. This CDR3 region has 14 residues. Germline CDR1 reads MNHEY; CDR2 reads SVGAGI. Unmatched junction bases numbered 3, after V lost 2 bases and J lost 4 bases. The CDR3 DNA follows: TGTGCCAGCAGTTACGACAGGGGGTCGTACGAGCAGTACTTC. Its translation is CASSYDRGSYEQYF.

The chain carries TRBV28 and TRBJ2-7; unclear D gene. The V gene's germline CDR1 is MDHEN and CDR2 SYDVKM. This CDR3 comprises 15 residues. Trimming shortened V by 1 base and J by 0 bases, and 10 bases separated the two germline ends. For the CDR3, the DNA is TGTGCCAGCAGTTTATTACCCAGGAGCTCCTACGAGCAGTACTTC. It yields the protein CASSLLPRSSYEQYF.

CDR3 loop: CASSQEQAISYEQYF. CDR3 DNA: TGCGCCAGCAGCCAAGAACAGGCTATTTCCTACGAGCAGTACTTC. V gene TRBV4-3 combines with J gene TRBJ2-7, with TRBD1 as a possible D gene (5 bases). This CDR3 region has 15 residues. V lost 0 bases, J lost 1 base, and 10 bases lay in between. The germline V gene has CDR1 LGHNA and CDR2 YSLEER.

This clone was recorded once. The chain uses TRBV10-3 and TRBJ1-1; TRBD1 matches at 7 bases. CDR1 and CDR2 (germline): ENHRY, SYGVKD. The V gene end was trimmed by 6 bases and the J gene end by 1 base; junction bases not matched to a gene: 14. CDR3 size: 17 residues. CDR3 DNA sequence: TGTGCCATCAGCCAAGATGGCGCCGGGACAGCGAACACTGAAGCTTTCTTT. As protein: CAISQDGAGTANTEAFF.

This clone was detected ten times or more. CDR3 residues: CAWMGAYNSPLHF. In DNA form, the CDR3 reads TGTGCCTGGATGGGGGCCTATAATTCACCCCTCCACTTT. The rearrangement joins TRBV30 to TRBJ1-6, with D perhaps TRBD1 (5 bases). CDR3 length: 13 residues. Between the trimmed V and J ends, which lost 4 bases and 2 bases, there was a span of 6 bases. CDR1 is GTSNPN, CDR2 SVGIG, per germline (reference sequence).

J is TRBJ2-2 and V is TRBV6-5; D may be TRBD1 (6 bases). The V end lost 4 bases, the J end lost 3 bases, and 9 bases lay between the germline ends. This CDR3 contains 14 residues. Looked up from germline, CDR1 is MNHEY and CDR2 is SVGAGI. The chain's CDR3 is CASSFHRDTGELFF. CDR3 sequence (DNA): TGTGCCAGCAGTTTTCACAGGGACACCGGGGAGCTGTTTTTT.

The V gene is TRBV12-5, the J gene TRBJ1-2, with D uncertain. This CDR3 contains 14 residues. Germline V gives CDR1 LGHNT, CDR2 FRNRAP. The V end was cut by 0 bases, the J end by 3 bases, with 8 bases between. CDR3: CASGLVGTDYGYTF. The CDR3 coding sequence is TGTGCTAGTGGTTTGGTAGGCACAGACTATGGCTACACCTTC.

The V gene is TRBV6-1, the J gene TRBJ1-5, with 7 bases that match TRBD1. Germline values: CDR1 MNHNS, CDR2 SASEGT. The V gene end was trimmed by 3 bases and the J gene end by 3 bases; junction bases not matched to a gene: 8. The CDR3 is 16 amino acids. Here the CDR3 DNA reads TGTGCCAGCAGTGACGGCAGGGGGGCCCTCAATCAGCCCCAGCATTTT. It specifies CASSDGRGALNQPQHF.

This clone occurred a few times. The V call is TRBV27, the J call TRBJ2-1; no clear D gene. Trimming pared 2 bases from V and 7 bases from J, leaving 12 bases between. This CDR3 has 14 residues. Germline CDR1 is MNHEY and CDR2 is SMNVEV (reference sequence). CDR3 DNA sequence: TGTGCCAGCAGTTTAACTGGGCAGAGGAATGAGCAGTTCTTC. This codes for CASSLTGQRNEQFF.

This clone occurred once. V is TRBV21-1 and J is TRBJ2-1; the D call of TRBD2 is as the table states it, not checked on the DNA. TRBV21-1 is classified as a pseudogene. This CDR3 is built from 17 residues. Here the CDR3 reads CASSKTLAGVGYNEQFF. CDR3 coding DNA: TGTGCCAGCAGCAAAACCCTAGCGGGAGTTGGCTACAATGAGCAGTTCTTC.

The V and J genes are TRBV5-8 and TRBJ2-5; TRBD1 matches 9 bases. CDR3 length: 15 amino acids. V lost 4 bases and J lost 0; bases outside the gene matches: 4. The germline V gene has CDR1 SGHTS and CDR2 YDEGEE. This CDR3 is CASSPRTGDQETQYF. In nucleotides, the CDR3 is TGTGCCAGCAGCCCCAGGACAGGGGACCAAGAGACCCAGTACTTC.